The source of this TCR beta chain is a study of cytotoxic CD8 clonotypes in ibrutinib-treated CLL. The study, taken as a whole, reports: Sustained-remission and progressing patients had unequal sampling times.

Clones were read by immunoSEQ multiplex PCR, and TCRdb kept only the in-frame ones, dropping some. The sample contains about 45,000 clones, 60% to 80% of which appear only once. Comment on this clone: Its antigen is unidentified.

The sequence was collected from a human donor with chronic lymphocytic leukemia. This specimen was PBMCs, taken after 24 months of ibrutinib treatment.

Here the CDR3 reads CASSDGKGRRTEAFF. The CDR3 DNA is TGTGCCAGCAGCGACGGAAAGGGGAGGAGGACTGAAGCTTTCTTT. V usage is TRBV14 and J usage is TRBJ1-1; D possibly corresponds to TRBD1 (5 bases). Germline assignment: CDR1 SGHDN and CDR2 FVKESK. This CDR3 is built from 15 residues. Trimming took 5 bases from V and 5 from J, leaving 18 bases between them.